This entry concerns a single T cell receptor beta chain. This CDR3 region has 15 residues. CDR1 and CDR2 from the germline V gene are SEHNR and FQNEAQ (reference sequence). The V gene lost 1 base and the J gene lost 5 bases, with 12 bases spanning the gap. This sample is drawn from a study of cytomegalovirus exposure and HLA in healthy donors. The PCR was carried out with 60 Vbeta primers and 13 Jbeta primers. Clones were sequenced by immunoSEQ multiplex PCR, and TCRdb holds only the in-frame ones, with some missing. The sample includes roughly 130,000 clones, 75% to 90% of them seen just once. The clonotype originates from a woman aged 35 to 49 in good health and CMV-seropositive. The sample was PBMCs. The chain joins TRBV7-9 to TRBJ1-5, with unresolved D. CDR3 sequence reads: CASSLGPFADQPQHF. CDR3 bases: TGTGCCAGCAGCTTAGGGCCATTCGCAGATCAGCCCCAGCATTTT.